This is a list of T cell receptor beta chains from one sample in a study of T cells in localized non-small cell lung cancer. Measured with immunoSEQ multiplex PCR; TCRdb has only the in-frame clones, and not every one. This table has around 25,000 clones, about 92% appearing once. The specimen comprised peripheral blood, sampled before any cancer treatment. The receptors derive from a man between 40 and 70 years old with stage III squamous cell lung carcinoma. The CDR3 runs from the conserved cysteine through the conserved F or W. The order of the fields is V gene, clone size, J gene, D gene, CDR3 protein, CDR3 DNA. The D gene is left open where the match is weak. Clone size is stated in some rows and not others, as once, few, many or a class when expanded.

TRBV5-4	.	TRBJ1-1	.	CASSLAGTGEAFF	TGTGCCAGCAGCTTGGCGGGGACGGGTGAAGCTTTCTTT
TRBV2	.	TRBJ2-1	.	CASRQGTVYEQFF	TGTGCCAGCAGACAGGGTACGGTTTATGAGCAGTTCTTC
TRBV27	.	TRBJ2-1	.	CASSATLGGNEQFF	TGTGCCAGCAGCGCCACTTTGGGCGGCAATGAGCAGTTCTTC
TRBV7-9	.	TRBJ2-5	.	CASSPRETQYF	TGTGCCAGCAGCCCTCGCGAGACCCAGTACTTC
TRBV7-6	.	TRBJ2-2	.	CASSLGGKGELFF	TGTGCCAGCAGCTTAGGGGGTAAAGGGGAGCTGTTTTTT
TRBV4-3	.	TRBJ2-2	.	CASSQEVRRLLAGELFF	TGCGCCAGCAGCCAAGAAGTCAGGCGGCTGTTAGCCGGGGAGCTGTTTTTT
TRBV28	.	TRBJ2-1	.	CASSLGGGRAVNEQFF	TGTGCCAGCTCCCTTGGGGGGGGCAGGGCGGTCAATGAGCAGTTCTTC
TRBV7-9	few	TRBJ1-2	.	CASSAGTLWGYTF	TGTGCCAGCAGCGCCGGGACACTCTGGGGCTACACCTTC
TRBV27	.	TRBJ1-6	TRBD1	CASSLNNPGQRTGSPLHF	TGTGCCAGCAGTTTAAACAATCCGGGACAGAGAACTGGTTCACCCCTCCACTTT
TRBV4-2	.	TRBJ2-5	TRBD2	CASSPYWTSGGAGETQYF	TGTGCCAGCAGCCCCTACTGGACTAGCGGGGGGGCAGGGGAGACCCAGTACTTC
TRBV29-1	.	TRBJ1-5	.	CSVEGAPGQPQHF	TGCAGCGTTGAAGGGGCCCCAGGGCAGCCCCAGCATTTT
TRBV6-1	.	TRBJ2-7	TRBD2	CASSLWGGEQYF	TGTGCCAGCAGTTTGTGGGGGGGAGAGCAGTACTTC
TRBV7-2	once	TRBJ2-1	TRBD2	CASSLNSGLAGEQFF	TGTGCCAGCAGCTTAAATTCTGGACTAGCGGGGGAGCAGTTCTTC
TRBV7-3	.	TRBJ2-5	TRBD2	CASSLGLQETQYF	TGTGCCAGCAGCTTGGGACTACAAGAGACCCAGTACTTC
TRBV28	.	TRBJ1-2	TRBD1	CASYPGQGHRGGYTF	TGTGCCAGCTACCCCGGACAGGGGCATAGGGGTGGCTACACCTTC
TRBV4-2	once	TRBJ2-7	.	CASSHPRGAGTYEQYF	TGTGCCAGCAGCCACCCCCGCGGGGCAGGGACCTACGAGCAGTACTTC
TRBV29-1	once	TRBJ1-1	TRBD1	CSVEDQGANTEAFF	TGCAGCGTTGAAGATCAGGGGGCCAACACTGAAGCTTTCTTT
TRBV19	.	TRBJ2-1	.	CASNRGTYNEQFF	TGTGCCAGTAACCGCGGAACCTACAATGAGCAGTTCTTC